The rows below give T cell receptor beta chains drawn from one sample of a study of T cells after posttransplantation cyclophosphamide. Profiled with immunoSEQ multiplex PCR; TCRdb holds only in-frame clones, not every one. This table holds under 7,000 clones, 92% found once. Sequencing was performed on PBMCs, taken 1404 days after allogeneic stem cell transplant with posttransplant cyclophosphamide. The receptors were gathered from a female patient in her fifties who received an allogeneic stem cell transplant from a related donor, was CMV-positive, and had no GVHD. The T cells may partly be graft donor cells. CDR3s include the opening cysteine and the closing phenylalanine or tryptophan. D genes are given only for firm matches. A row's size may be missing; if present it is once, few, many or a size class.

J: TRBJ1-5; D: -; V: TRBV4-1; size: -; CDR3: CASSPWEDQPQHF; DNA: TGCGCCAGCAGCCCCTGGGAGGATCAGCCCCAGCATTTT
J: TRBJ2-2; D: TRBD2; V: TRBV7-9; size: once; CDR3: CASSRFGGERDTGELFF; DNA: TGTGCCAGCAGCCGATTCGGGGGGGAAAGGGACACCGGGGAGCTGTTTTTT
J: TRBJ2-3; D: -; V: TRBV5-6; size: -; CDR3: CASSLVFSGIGSTDTQYF; DNA: TGTGCCAGCAGCTTGGTGTTTAGCGGAATTGGAAGCACAGATACGCAGTATTTT
J: TRBJ1-5; D: TRBD1; V: TRBV4-1; size: once; CDR3: CASSQDRGLVQPQHF; DNA: TGCGCCAGCAGCCAAGACAGGGGGCTTGTTCAGCCCCAGCATTTT
J: TRBJ2-3; D: TRBD2; V: TRBV6-4; size: -; CDR3: CALGAGGPNYSTDTQYF; DNA: TGTGCCCTGGGGGCGGGAGGGCCAAATTATAGCACAGATACGCAGTATTTT
J: TRBJ2-3; D: TRBD1; V: TRBV6-6; size: -; CDR3: CASRPQGLVADTQYF; DNA: TGTGCCAGCAGACCACAGGGGTTGGTTGCAGATACGCAGTATTTT
J: TRBJ1-5; D: TRBD1; V: TRBV5-1; size: -; CDR3: CASSLAGTGGSTQHF; DNA: TGCGCCAGCAGCTTGGCCGGGACAGGGGGCTCGACCCAGCATTTT
J: TRBJ2-3; D: -; V: TRBV2; size: -; CDR3: CASSELDTDTQYF; DNA: TGTGCCAGCAGTGAATTAGACACAGATACGCAGTATTTT
J: TRBJ2-1; D: -; V: TRBV28; size: -; CDR3: CASSLGPAGEQFF; DNA: TGTGCCAGCAGTTTAGGACCCGCGGGTGAGCAGTTCTTC
J: TRBJ2-5; D: TRBD2; V: TRBV9; size: -; CDR3: CASSTRGGAGGPGETQYF; DNA: TGTGCCAGCAGCACTCGGGGAGGAGCGGGAGGGCCGGGGGAGACCCAGTACTTC
J: TRBJ1-1; D: -; V: TRBV30; size: -; CDR3: CAWSVQDTEAFF; DNA: TGTGCCTGGAGTGTACAGGACACTGAAGCTTTCTTT
J: TRBJ2-1; D: TRBD2; V: TRBV2; size: -; CDR3: CASSVLAGYNEQFF; DNA: TGTGCCAGCAGTGTACTAGCGGGATACAATGAGCAGTTCTTC
J: TRBJ2-1; D: TRBD2; V: TRBV5-6; size: -; CDR3: CASSVRAGGRYNEQFF; DNA: TGTGCCAGCAGCGTAAGAGCGGGAGGCAGGTACAATGAGCAGTTCTTC
J: TRBJ2-1; D: TRBD2; V: TRBV5-1; size: -; CDR3: CASSLGAGGGQDEQFF; DNA: TGCGCCAGCAGCTTGGGGGCGGGAGGCGGTCAGGATGAGCAGTTCTTC
J: TRBJ1-2; D: -; V: TRBV4-3; size: -; CDR3: CASSQDGGGINYGYTF; DNA: TGCGCCAGCAGCCAAGATGGGGGGGGAATTAACTATGGCTACACCTTC
J: TRBJ1-2; D: -; V: TRBV18; size: -; CDR3: CASSPSIEDYGYTF; DNA: TGTGCCAGCTCACCTTCAATAGAGGACTATGGCTACACCTTC
J: TRBJ2-3; D: -; V: TRBV7-3; size: -; CDR3: CASSLRTASDTQYF; DNA: TGTGCCAGCAGCTTGCGTACCGCCTCAGATACGCAGTATTTT
J: TRBJ1-4; D: -; V: TRBV4-1; size: -; CDR3: CASSQDPGVEEKLFF; DNA: TGCGCCAGCAGCCAAGATCCAGGGGTTGAGGAAAAACTGTTTTTT
J: TRBJ1-4; D: -; V: TRBV5-6; size: once; CDR3: CASSSPGLGKLFF; DNA: TGTGCCAGCAGCTCCCCAGGGCTAGGAAAACTGTTTTTT
J: TRBJ1-1; D: -; V: TRBV7-2; size: -; CDR3: CASSDQAGSTEAFF; DNA: TGTGCCAGCAGCGATCAGGCGGGTTCCACTGAAGCTTTCTTT